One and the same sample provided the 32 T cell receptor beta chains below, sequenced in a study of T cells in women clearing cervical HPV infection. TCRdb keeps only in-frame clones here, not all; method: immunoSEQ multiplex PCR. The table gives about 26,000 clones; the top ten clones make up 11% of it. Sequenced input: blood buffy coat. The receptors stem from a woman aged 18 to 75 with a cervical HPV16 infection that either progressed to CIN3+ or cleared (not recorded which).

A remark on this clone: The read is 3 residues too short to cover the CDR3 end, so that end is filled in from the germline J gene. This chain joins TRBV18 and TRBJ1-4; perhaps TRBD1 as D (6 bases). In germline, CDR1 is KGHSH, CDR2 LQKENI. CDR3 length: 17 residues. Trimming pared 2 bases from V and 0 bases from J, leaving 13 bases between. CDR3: CASSPWDTLATNEKLFF. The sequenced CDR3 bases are TGTGCCAGCTCACCATGGGACACTTTAGCAACTAATGAAAAA.

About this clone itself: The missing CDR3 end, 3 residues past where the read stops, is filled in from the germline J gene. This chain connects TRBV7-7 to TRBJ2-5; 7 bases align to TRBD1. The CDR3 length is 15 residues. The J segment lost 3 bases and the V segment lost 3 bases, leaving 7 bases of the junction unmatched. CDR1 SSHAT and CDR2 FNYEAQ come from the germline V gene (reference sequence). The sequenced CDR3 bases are TGTGCCAGCAGCTTCCAACAGGGGCGAGAAGAGACC. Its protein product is CASSFQQGREET. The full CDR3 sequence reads CASSFQQGREETQYF.

CDR3 DNA (partial): TGCAGCGTTGGAGAAGTAGCGGGAGCAGGGACC. Protein product: CSVGEVAGAGT. The complete CDR3 sequence is CSVGEVAGAGTQYF. The V call is TRBV29-1, the J call TRBJ2-5; 9 bases are a match to TRBD2. The CDR3 extends 3 residues past the end of the read, so its final part is completed from the germline J gene. Germline CDR1 and CDR2: SQVTM and ANQGSEA. Trimming removed 4 bases from V and 7 bases from J; junction bases left unmatched: 10. The CDR3 extends over 14 amino acids.

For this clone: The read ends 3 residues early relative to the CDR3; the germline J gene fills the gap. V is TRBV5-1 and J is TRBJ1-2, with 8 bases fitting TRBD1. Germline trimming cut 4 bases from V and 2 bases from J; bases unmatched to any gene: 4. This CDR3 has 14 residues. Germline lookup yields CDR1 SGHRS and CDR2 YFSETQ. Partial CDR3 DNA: TGCGCCAGCAGCACGGGACAGGAAAACTATGGC. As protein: CASSTGQENYG. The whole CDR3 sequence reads CASSTGQENYGYTF.

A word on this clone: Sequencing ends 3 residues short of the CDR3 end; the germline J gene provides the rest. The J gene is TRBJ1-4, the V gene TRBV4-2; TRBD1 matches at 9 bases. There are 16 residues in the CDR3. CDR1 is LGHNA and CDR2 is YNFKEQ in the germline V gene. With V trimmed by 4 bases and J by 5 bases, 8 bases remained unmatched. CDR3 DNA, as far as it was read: TGTGCCAGCAGCCGGACAGGGGAAGGGGCCAATGAAAAA. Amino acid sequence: CASSRTGEGANEK. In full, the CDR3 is CASSRTGEGANEKLFF.

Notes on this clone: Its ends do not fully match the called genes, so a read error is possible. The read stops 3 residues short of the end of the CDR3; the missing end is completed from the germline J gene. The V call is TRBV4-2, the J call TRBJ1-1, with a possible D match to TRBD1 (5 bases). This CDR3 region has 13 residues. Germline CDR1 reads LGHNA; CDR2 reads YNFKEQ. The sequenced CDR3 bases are TGCGCCAGCAGCCAAATGGGGGGCACTGAA. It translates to CASSQMGGTE. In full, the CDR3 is CASSQMGGTEAFF.

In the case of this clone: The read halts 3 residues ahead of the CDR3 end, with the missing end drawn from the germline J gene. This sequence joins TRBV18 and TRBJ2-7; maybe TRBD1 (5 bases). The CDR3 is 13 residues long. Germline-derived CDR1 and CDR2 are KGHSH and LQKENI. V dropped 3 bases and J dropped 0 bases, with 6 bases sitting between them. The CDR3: CASSPQGSYEQYF. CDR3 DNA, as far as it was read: TGTGCCAGCTCACCGCAGGGCTCCTACGAG.

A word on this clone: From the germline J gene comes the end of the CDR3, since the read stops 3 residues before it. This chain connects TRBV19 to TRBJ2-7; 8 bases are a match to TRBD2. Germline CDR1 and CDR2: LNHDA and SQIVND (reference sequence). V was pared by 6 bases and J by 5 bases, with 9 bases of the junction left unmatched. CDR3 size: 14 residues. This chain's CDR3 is CASSLGLGEHEQYF. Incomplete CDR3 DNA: TGTGCCAGTAGCCTGGGACTAGGGGAGCACGAG.

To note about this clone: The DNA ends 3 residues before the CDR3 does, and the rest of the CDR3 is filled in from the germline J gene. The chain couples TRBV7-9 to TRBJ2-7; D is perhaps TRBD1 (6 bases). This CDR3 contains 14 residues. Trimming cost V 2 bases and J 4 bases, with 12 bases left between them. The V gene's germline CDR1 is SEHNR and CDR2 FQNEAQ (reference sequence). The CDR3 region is CASSLTAGVYEQYF. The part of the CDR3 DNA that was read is TGTGCCAGCAGCTTAACGGCAGGGGTGTACGAG.

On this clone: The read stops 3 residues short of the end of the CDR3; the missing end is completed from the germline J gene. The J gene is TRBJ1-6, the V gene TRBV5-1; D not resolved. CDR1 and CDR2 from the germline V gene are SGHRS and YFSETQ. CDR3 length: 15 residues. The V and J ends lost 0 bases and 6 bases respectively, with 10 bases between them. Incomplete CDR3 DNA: TGCGCCAGCAGCTTGGAAGGGTATCGTAATTCACCC. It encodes CASSLEGYRNSP. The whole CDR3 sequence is CASSLEGYRNSPLHF.

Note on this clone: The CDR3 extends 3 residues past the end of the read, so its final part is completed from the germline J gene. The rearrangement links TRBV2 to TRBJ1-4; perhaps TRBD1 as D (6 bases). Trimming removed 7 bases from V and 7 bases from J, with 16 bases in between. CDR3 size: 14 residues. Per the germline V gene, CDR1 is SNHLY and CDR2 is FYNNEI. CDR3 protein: CASKNRVTLEKLFF. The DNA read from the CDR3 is TGTGCCAGCAAAAACAGGGTAACCCTTGAAAAA.

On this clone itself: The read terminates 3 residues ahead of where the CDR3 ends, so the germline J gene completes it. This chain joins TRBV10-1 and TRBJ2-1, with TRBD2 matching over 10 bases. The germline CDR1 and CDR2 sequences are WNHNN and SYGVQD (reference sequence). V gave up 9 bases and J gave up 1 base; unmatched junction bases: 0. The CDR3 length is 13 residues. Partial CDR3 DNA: TGCGCCAGAGCGGGAGGGTCCTACAATGAG. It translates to CARAGGSYNE. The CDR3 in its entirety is CARAGGSYNEQFF.

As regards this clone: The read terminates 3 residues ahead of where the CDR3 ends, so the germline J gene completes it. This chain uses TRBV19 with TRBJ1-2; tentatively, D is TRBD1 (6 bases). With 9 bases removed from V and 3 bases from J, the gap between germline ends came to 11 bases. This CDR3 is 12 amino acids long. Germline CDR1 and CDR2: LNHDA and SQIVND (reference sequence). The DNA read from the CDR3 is TGTGCCAGCCAGACAGGCGACTATGGC. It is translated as CASQTGDYG. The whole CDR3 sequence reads CASQTGDYGYTF.

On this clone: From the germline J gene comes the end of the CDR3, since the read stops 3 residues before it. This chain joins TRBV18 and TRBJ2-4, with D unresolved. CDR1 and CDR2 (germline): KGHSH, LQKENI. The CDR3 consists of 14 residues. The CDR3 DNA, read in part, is TGTGCCAGCTCACGAGGAGACGGTAACTATGGT. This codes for CASSRGDGNYG. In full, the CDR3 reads CASSRGDGNYGQYF.

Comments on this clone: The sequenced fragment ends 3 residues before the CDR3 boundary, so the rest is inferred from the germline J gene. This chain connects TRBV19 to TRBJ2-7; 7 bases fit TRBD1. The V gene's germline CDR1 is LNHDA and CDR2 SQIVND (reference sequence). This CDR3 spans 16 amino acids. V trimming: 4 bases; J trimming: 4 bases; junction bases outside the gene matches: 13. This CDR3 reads CASSKGTGQIVYEQYF. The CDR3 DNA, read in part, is TGTGCCAGTAGTAAAGGTACGGGACAGATTGTTTACGAG.

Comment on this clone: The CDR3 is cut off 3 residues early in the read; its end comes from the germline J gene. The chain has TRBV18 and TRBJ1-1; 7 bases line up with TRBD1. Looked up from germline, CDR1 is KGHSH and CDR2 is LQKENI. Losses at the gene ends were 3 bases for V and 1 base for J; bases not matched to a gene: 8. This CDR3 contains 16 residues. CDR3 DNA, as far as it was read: TGTGCCAGCTCACCTCGACAGGGTTTTTGGAACACTGAA. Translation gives CASSPRQGFWNTE. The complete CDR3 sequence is CASSPRQGFWNTEAFF.

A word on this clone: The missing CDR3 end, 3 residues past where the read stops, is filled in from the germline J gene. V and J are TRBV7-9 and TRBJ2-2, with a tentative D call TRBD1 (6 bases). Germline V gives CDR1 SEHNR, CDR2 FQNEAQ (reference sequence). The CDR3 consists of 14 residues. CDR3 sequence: CASSLPGQNSPLFF. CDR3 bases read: TGTGCCAGCAGCTTACCGGGACAAAATTCACCG.

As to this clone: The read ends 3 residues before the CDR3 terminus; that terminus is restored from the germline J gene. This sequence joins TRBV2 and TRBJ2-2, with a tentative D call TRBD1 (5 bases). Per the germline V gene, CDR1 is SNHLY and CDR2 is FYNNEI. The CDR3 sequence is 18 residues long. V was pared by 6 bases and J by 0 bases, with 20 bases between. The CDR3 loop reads CASREAGYILTNTGELFF. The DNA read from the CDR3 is TGTGCCAGCAGAGAGGCAGGGTACATTTTAACGAACACCGGGGAG. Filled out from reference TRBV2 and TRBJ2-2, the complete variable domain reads EPEVTQTPSHQVTQMGQEVILRCVPISNHLYFYWYRQILGQKVEFLVSFYNNEISEKSEIFDDQFSVERPDGSNFTLKIRSTKLEDSAMYFCASREAGYILTNTGELFFGEGSRLTVL.

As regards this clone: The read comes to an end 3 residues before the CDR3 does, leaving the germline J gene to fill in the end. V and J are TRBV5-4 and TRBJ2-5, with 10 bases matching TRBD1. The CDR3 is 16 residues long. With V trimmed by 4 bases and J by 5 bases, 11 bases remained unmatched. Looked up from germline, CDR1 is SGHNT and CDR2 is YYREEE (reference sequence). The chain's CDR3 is CASSTRDRGPQETQYF. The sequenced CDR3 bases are TGTGCCAGCAGCACCCGGGACAGGGGACCCCAGGAGACC.

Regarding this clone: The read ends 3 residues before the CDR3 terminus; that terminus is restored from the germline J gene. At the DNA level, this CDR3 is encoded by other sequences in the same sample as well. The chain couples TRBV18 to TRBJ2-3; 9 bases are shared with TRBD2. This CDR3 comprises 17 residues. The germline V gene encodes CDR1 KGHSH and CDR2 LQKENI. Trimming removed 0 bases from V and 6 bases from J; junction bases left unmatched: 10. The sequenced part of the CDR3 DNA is TGTGCCAGCTCACCACCCAGCGGGGGGCCTTCCCAGGATACG. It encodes CASSPPSGGPSQDT. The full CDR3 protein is CASSPPSGGPSQDTQYF.

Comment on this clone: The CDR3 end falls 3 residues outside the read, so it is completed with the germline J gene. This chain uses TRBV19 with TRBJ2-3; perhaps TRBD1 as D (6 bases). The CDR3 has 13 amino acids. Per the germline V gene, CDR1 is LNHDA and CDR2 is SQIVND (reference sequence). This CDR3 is CASSRDIGQTQYF. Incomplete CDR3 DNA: TGTGCCAGTAGCCGGGACATAGGTCAGACG.

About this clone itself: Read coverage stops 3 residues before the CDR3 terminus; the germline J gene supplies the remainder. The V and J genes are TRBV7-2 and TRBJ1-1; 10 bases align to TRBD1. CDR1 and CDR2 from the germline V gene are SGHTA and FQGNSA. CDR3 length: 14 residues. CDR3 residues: CASSLTGGQETAFF. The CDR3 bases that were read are TGTGCCAGCAGCTTGACAGGGGGCCAAGAGACA.

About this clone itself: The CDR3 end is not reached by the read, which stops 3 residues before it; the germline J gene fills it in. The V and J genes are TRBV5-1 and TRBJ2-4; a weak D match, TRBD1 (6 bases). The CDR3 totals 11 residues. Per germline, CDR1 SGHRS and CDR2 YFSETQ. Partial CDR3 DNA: TGCGCCAGCAGCAATCAGGGGATT. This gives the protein CASSNQGI. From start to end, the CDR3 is CASSNQGIQYF.

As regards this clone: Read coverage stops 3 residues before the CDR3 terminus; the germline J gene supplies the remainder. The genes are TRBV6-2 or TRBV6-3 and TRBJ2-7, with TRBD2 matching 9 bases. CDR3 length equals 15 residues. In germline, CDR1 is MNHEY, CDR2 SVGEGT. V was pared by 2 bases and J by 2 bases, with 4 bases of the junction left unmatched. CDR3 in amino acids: CASSYGLAGPYEQYF. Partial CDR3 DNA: TGTGCCAGCAGTTACGGGCTAGCGGGGCCCTACGAG.

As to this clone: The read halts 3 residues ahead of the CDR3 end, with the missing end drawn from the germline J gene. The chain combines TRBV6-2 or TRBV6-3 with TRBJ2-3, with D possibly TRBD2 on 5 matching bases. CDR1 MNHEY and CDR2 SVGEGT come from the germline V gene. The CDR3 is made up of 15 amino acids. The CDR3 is CASRRIFRGQETQYF. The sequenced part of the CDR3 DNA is TGTGCCAGCAGACGAATCTTCCGGGGTCAAGAGACG.

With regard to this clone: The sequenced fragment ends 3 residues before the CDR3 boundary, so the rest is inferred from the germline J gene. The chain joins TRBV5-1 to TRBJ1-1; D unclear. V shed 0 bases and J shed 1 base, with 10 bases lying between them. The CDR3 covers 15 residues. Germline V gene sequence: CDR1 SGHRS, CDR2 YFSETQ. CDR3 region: CASSLVRVGNTEAFF. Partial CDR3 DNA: TGCGCCAGCAGCTTGGTTAGGGTTGGGAACACTGAA.

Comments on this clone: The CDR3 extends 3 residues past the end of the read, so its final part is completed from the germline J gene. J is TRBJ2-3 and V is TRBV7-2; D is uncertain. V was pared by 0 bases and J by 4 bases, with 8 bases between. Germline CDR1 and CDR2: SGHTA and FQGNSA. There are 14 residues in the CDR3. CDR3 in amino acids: CASSLASGSDTQYF. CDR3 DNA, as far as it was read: TGTGCCAGCAGCTTAGCCAGTGGTTCAGATACG.

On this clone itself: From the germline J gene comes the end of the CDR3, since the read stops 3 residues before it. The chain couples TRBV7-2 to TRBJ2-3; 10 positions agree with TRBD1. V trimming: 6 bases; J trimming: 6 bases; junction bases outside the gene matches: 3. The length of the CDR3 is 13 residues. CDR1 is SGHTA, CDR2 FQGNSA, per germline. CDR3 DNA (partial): TGTGCCAGCAGGGACAGGGGGGGGGATACG. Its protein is CASRDRGGDT. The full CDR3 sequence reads CASRDRGGDTQYF. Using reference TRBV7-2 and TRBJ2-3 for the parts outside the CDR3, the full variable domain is GAGVSQSPSNKVTEKGKDVELRCDPISGHTALYWYRQSLGQGLEFLIYFQGNSAPDKSGLPSDRFSAERTGGSVSTLTIQRTQQEDSAVYLCASRDRGGDTQYFGPGTRLTVL.

CDR3 sequence reads: CASSLDGQPQHF. The CDR3 bases that were read are TGTGCCAGCAGCTTAGACGGTCAGCCC. This chain uses TRBV7-2 with TRBJ1-5; no firm D call. The CDR3 extends 3 residues past the end of the read, so its final part is completed from the germline J gene. There are 12 residues in the CDR3. Germline loops: CDR1 SGHTA, CDR2 FQGNSA. Trimming cost V 1 base and J 6 bases, with 4 bases left between them.

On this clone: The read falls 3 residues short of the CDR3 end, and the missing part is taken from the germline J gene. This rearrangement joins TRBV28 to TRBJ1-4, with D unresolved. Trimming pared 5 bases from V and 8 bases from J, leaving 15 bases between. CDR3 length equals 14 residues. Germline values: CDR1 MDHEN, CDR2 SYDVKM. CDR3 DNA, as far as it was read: TGTGCCAGCAGTACTCAGAAGGGTAGAGAAAAA. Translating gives CASSTQKGREK. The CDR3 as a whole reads CASSTQKGREKLFF.

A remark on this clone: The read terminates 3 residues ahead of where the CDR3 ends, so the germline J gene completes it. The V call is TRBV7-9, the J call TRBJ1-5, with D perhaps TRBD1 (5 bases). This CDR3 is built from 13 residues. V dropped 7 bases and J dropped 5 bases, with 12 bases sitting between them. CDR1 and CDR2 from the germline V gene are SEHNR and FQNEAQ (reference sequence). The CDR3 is CASTTRGDQPQHF. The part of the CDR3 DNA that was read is TGTGCCAGCACCACCCGGGGGGATCAGCCC. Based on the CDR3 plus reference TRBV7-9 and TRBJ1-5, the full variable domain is DTGVSQNPRHKITKRGQNVTFRCDPISEHNRLYWYRQTLGQGPEFLTYFQNEAQLEKSRLLSDRFSAERPKGSFSTLEIQRTEQGDSAMYLCASTTRGDQPQHFGDGTRLSIL.

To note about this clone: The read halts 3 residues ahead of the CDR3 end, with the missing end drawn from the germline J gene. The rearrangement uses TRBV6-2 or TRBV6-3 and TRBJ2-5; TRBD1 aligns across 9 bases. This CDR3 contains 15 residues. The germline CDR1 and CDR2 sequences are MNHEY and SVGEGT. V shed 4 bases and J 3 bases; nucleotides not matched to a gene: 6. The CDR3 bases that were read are TGTGCCAGCAGTTTCTCCGGGACAGGGAAAGAGACC. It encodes CASSFSGTGKET. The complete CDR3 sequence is CASSFSGTGKETQYF.